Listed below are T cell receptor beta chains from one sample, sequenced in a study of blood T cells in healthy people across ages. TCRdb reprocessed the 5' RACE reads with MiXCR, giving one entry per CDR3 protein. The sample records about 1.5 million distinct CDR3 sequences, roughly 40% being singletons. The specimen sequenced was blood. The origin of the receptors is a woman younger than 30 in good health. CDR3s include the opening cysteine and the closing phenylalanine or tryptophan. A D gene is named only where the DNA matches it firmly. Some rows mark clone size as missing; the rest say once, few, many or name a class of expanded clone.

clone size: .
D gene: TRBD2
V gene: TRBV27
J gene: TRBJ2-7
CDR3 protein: CASSSSGSGSSYEQYF
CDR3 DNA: TGTGCCAGTTCCTCTTCGGGCAGCGGGAGCTCCTACGAGCAGTACTTC

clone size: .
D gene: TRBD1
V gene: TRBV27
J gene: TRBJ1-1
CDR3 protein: CASSPGTGWAYTEAFF
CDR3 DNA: TGTGCCAGCAGTCCGGGGACAGGTTGGGCGTACACTGAAGCTTTCTTT

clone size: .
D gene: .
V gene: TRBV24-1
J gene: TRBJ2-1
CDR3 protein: CATSDPQETQFF
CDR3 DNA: TGTGCCACCAGTGACCCCCAAGAGACCCAGTTCTTC

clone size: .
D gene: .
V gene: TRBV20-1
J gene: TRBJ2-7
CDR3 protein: CSANGQSSYEQYF
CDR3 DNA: TGCAGTGCTAACGGACAGAGCTCCTACGAGCAGTACTTC

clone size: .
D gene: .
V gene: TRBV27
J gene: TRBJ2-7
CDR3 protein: CASGRFGPPREQYF
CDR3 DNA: TGTGCCAGCGGTCGATTCGGACCCCCGCGTGAGCAGTACTTC

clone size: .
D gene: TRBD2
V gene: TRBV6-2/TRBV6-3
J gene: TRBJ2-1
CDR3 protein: CASSQRGGGDEQFF
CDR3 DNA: TGTGCCAGCAGCCAAAGGGGCGGGGGAGATGAGCAGTTCTTC

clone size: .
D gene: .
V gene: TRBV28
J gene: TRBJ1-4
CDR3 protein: CASNRAPSATNEKLFF
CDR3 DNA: TGTGCCAGTAACAGGGCCCCCTCGGCAACTAATGAAAAACTGTTTTTT

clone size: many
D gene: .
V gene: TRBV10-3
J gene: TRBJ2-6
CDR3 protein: CAISESRVAGANVLTF
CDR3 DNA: TGTGCCATCAGTGAATCCAGGGTTGCTGGGGCCAACGTCCTGACTTTC

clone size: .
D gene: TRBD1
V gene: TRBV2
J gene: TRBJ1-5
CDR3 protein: CASRDRGRQSNQPQHF
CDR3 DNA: TGTGCCAGCCGGGACAGGGGGAGGCAGAGCAATCAGCCCCAGCATTTT

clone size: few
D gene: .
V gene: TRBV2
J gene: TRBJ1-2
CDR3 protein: CASRERRDYGYTF
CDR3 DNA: TGTGCCAGCAGGGAAAGGAGGGACTATGGCTACACCTTC

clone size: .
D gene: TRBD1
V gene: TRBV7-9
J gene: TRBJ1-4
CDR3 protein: CASSPTGLEKLFF
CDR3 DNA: TGTGCCAGCAGCCCGACAGGGTTGGAAAAACTGTTTTTT

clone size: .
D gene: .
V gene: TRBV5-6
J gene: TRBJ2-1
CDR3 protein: CASSLGEYTYNEQFF
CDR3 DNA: TGTGCCAGCAGCTTGGGGGAGTATACCTACAATGAGCAGTTCTTC

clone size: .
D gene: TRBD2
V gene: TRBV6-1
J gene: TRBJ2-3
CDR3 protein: CASSELAGGWDTQYF
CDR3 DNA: TGTGCCAGCAGTGAACTAGCGGGGGGCTGGGATACGCAGTATTTT

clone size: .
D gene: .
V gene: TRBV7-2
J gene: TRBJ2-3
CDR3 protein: CASSPSRLKGTDTQYF
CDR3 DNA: TGTGCCAGCAGCCCGAGCCGTCTCAAAGGCACAGATACGCAGTATTTT

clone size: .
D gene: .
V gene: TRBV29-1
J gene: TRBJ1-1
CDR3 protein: CSVWKERVRNTEAFF
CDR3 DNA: TGCAGCGTTTGGAAAGAGAGAGTCCGGAACACTGAAGCTTTCTTT

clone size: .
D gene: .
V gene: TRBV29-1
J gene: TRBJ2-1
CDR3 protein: CSARVAWNEQFF
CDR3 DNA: TGCAGCGCCCGGGTAGCGTGGAATGAGCAGTTCTTC

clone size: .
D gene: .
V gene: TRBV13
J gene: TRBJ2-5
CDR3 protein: CASSLGNRIQYF
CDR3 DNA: TGTGCCAGCAGCTTAGGCAACAGGATACAGTACTTC

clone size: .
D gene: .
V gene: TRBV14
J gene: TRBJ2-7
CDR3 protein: CASSQRGAPYYEQYF
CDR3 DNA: TGTGCCAGCAGCCAACGGGGGGCCCCCTACTACGAGCAGTACTTC

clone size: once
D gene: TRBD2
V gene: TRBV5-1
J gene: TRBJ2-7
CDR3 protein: CASSIASGRAEEQYF
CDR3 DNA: TGCGCCAGCAGCATAGCTAGCGGGAGGGCCGAGGAGCAGTACTTC

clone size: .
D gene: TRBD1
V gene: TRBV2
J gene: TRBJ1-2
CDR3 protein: CASSPGDRADSNYGYTF
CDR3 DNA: TGTGCCAGCAGTCCCGGGGACAGGGCCGATTCTAACTATGGCTACACCTTC

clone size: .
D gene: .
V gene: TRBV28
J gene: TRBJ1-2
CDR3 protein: CASRLSAPEYGYTF
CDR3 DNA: TGTGCCAGCAGGTTGTCGGCACCAGAGTATGGCTACACCTTC

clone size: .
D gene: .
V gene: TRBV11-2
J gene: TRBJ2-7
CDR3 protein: CASSLRVTGAYEQYF
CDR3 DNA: TGTGCCAGCAGCCTAAGGGTGACGGGGGCCTACGAGCAGTACTTC

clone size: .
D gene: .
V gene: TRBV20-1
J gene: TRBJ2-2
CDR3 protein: CSARGAEGTGELFF
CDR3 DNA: TGCAGTGCTAGGGGGGCGGAGGGAACCGGGGAGCTGTTTTTT

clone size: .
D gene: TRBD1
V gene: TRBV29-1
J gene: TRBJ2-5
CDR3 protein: CSVTTGQETQYF
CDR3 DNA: TGCAGCGTCACGACAGGGCAGGAGACCCAGTACTTC

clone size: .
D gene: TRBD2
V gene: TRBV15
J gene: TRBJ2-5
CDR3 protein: CATSISSSGQETQYF
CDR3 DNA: TGTGCCACCAGCATTTCCTCTAGCGGCCAAGAGACCCAGTACTTC

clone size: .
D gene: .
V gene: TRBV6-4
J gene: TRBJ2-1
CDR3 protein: CARGQAAYNEQFF
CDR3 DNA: TGTGCCAGGGGACAAGCCGCCTACAATGAGCAGTTCTTC

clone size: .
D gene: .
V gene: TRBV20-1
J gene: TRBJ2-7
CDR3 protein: CSASPPGRNEQYF
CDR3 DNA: TGCAGTGCTAGTCCCCCAGGAAGAAACGAGCAGTACTTC

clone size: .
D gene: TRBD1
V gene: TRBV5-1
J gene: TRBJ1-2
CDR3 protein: CASSSEGDRDGYTF
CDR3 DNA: TGCGCCAGCAGCTCCGAGGGGGACAGGGATGGCTACACCTTC

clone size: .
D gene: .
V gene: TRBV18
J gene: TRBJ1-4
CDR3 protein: CASSPGQTEKLFF
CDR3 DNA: TGTGCCAGCTCACCGGGACAAACTGAAAAACTGTTTTTT

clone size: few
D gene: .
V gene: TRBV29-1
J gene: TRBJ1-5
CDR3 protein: CSVAGLFSGGSSNQPQHF
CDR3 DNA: TGCAGCGTTGCGGGTCTTTTTTCCGGGGGCAGTAGCAATCAGCCCCAGCATTTT

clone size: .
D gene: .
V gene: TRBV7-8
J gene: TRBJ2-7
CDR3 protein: CASSPPWGVGDEQYF
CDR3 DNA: TGTGCCAGCAGCCCCCCGTGGGGGGTGGGTGACGAGCAGTACTTC

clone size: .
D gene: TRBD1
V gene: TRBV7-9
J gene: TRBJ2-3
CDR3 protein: CASSGRTGRPDTQYF
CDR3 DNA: TGTGCCAGCAGCGGCCGGACAGGGCGCCCAGATACGCAGTATTTT

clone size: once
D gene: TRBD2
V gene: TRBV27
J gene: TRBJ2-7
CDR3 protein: CASSPLAGGPVGSYEQYF
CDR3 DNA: TGTGCCAGCAGCCCACTAGCGGGAGGGCCGGTGGGTTCCTACGAGCAGTACTTC

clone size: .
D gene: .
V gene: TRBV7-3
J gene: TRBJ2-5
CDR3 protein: CASKPTASNLKSQETQYF
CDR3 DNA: TGTGCCAGCAAACCCACGGCATCCAACCTAAAATCCCAAGAGACCCAGTACTTC

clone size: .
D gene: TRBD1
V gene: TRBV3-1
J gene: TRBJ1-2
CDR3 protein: CASSQGGQGANYGYTF
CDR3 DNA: TGTGCCAGCAGCCAAGGCGGGCAGGGGGCCAACTATGGCTACACCTTC

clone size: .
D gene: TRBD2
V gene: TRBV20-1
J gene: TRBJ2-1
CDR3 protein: CSARREIQFF
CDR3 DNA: TGCAGTGCTAGGCGGGAGATCCAGTTCTTC

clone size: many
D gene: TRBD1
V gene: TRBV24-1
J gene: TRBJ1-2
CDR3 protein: CATSDSGTGIDGYTF
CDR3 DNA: TGTGCCACCAGTGATTCCGGGACAGGGATTGATGGCTACACCTTC

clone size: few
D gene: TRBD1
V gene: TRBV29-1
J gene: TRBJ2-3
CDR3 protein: CSVGTGGETDTQYF
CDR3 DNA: TGCAGCGTGGGGACAGGGGGCGAGACAGATACGCAGTATTTT

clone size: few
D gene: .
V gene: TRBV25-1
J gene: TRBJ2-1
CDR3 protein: CASSFTGPRSEQFF
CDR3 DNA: TGTGCCAGCAGTTTTACGGGTCCCAGGAGTGAGCAGTTCTTC

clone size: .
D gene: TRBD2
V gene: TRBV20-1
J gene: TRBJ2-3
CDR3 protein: CSAHSGRTDTQYF
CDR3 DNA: TGCAGTGCTCATAGCGGGAGAACAGATACGCAGTATTTT